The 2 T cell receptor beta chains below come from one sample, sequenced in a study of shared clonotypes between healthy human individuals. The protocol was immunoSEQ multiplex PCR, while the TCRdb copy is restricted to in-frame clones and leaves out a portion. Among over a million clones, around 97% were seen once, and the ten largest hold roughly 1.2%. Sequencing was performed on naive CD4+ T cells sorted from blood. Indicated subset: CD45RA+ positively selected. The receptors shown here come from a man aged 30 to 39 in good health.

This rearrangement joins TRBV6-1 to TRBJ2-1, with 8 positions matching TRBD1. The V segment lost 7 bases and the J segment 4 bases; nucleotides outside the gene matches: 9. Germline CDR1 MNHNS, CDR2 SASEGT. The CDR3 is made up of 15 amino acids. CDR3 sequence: CASIETGARYNEQFF. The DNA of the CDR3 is TGTGCCAGCATTGAGACAGGGGCACGTTACAATGAGCAGTTCTTC.

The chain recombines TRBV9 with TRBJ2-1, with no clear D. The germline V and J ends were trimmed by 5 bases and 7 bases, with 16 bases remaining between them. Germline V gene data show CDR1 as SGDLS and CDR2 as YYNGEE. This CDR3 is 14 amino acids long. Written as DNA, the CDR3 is TGTGCCAGCAGTCCGGGTCCTTTTATTAATGAGCAGTTCTTC. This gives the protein CASSPGPFINEQFF.